The entry below gives a single TCR beta chain sequence along with its context. Its antigen is unknown. TCRdb's table, derived via immunoSEQ multiplex PCR, lists solely in-frame clones and lacks some. This table holds around 310,000 clones, more than 65% found once. The entry originates in a study of cytotoxic CD8 clonotypes in ibrutinib-treated CLL. The wider study: The subjects consisted of 11 to 12 relapsed/refractory and fewer than 16 treatment-naive individuals, with fewer than 18 IGHV unmutated.

The study, taken as a whole, reports: Public clonotypes, rarely seen, contracted or held steady on treatment. Researchers report that baseline clonality outpaced age-matched healthy donors and tracked circulating CD8+ T-cell counts.

The CDR3 is 12 amino acids. Per germline, CDR1 SEHNR and CDR2 FQNEAQ (reference sequence). V lost 6 bases, J lost 2 bases, and 8 bases lay in between. V is TRBV7-9 and J is TRBJ2-7; perhaps TRBD1 as D (5 bases). This sequence was found in a human donor with chronic lymphocytic leukemia. Sequenced material: PBMCs, taken before ibrutinib treatment. CDR3 nucleotide sequence: TGTGCCAGCAGAGGGGAAACCTACGAGCAGTACTTC. It encodes CASRGETYEQYF.